The 16 T cell receptor beta chains listed next were all sequenced from one sample in a study of blood T cell repertoires in COVID-19. Profiling relied on immunoSEQ multiplex PCR, and the TCRdb table lists in-frame clones only, not all of them. The sample carries some 29,000 clones, around 89% recorded once. The specimen was peripheral blood. These receptors originate from a human donor in a cohort sampled during active COVID-19.

The V call is TRBV12-3 or TRBV12-4, the J call TRBJ2-5; D gene unclear. Deletions cut 8 bases from V and 4 bases from J, with 5 bases between. The CDR3 consists of 10 residues. The CDR3 is CASAVETQYF. The DNA for the CDR3 is TGTGCCAGCGCAGTAGAGACCCAGTACTTC.

The chain uses TRBV5-4 and TRBJ2-3; 11 nucleotides line up with TRBD2. The junction had 5 bases not matched to a gene; V was cut back by 1 base and J by 1 base. This CDR3 has 17 residues. Germline values: CDR1 SGHNT, CDR2 YYREEE (reference sequence). This CDR3 reads CASSLLLAGGGTDTQYF. In nucleotides, the CDR3 is TGTGCCAGCAGCTTGCTGCTAGCGGGGGGTGGCACAGATACGCAGTATTTT.

The gene calls are TRBV6-5 and TRBJ2-5, with a weak D call TRBD2 (6 bases). V lost 4 bases and J 5 bases, leaving 14 bases between the germline ends. CDR1 and CDR2 from the germline V gene are MNHEY and SVGAGI. The CDR3 runs to 14 residues. CDR3 amino acids: CASSSSLLAETQYF. In DNA, the CDR3 is TGTGCCAGCAGTTCCTCCCTCCTAGCGGAGACCCAGTACTTC.

The chain joins TRBV14 to TRBJ2-1; D possibly corresponds to TRBD1 (6 bases). CDR3 length: 17 amino acids. V shed 4 bases and J shed 8 bases, with 24 bases lying between them. The germline CDR1 and CDR2 sequences are SGHDN and FVKESK. The CDR3 sequence: CASSPLQGIPTLDEQFF. CDR3 coding DNA: TGTGCCAGCAGCCCCTTACAGGGAATCCCGACTCTTGATGAGCAGTTCTTC.

The chain has TRBV19 and TRBJ2-1; 7 bases map to TRBD2. V was pared by 3 bases and J by 2 bases, with 4 bases of the junction left unmatched. The germline V gene encodes CDR1 LNHDA and CDR2 SQIVND (reference sequence). The CDR3 contains 15 residues. The CDR3 region is CASSISSGAYNEQFF. The CDR3 nucleotides read TGTGCCAGTAGTATCTCGAGCGGGGCCTACAATGAGCAGTTCTTC.

The CDR3 DNA reads TGTGCCAGCAGCCCATTGACAGGGTTCACCTACGAGCAGTACTTC. Its protein is CASSPLTGFTYEQYF. The chain employs TRBV7-6 and TRBJ2-7; 7 bases align to TRBD1. Unmatched junction bases numbered 9, after V lost 5 bases and J lost 2 bases. CDR1 and CDR2 from the germline V gene are SGHVS and FNYEAQ. This CDR3 has 15 amino acids.

This chain links TRBV3-1 (or the pseudogene TRBV3-2) with TRBJ2-5; 10 bases match TRBD2. Germline V gives CDR1 LGHDT, CDR2 YNNKEL (reference sequence). The CDR3 sequence is 15 residues long. Trimming took 4 bases from V and 2 from J; bases not matched to a gene: 4. DNA of the CDR3: TGTGCCAGCAGCCTACTAGCGGGGCCTCAAGAGACCCAGTACTTC. Its translation: CASSLLAGPQETQYF.

The chain joins TRBV6-5 to TRBJ1-6; D unresolved. This CDR3 has 13 amino acids. Deletions cut 11 bases from V and 10 bases from J, with 18 bases between. Germline V lookup: CDR1 MNHEY, CDR2 SVGAGI. CDR3 region: CASFLTGESPLHF. CDR3 sequence (DNA): TGTGCCTCCTTCTTAACCGGGGAATCACCCCTCCACTTT.

This clone came up a few times. V and J are TRBV11-1 and TRBJ2-7, with D tentatively TRBD1 (6 bases). The CDR3 length is 14 residues. Trimming stripped 1 base from V and 2 bases from J, with 9 bases between. The germline V gene has CDR1 SGHAT and CDR2 FQDESV (reference sequence). CDR3 protein: CASSLDWTAYEQYF. As DNA, the CDR3 is TGTGCCAGCAGCTTAGACTGGACAGCCTACGAGCAGTACTTC. Full variable domain (remainder filled in from reference TRBV11-1 and TRBJ2-7): EAEVAQSPRYKITEKSQAVAFWCDPISGHATLYWYRQILGQGPELLVQFQDESVVDDSQLPKDRFSAERLKGVDSTLKIQPAELGDSAMYLCASSLDWTAYEQYFGPGTRLTVT.

V usage is TRBV10-3 and J usage is TRBJ2-5; possibly TRBD2 for D (5 bases). Germline V gene lookup returns CDR1 ENHRY and CDR2 SYGVKD. The CDR3 covers 14 residues. Trimming took 2 bases from V and 4 from J, leaving 11 bases between them. The CDR3 region is CAISENGIGETQYF. The CDR3 DNA reads as TGTGCCATCAGTGAGAACGGGATAGGAGAGACCCAGTACTTC.

This chain joins TRBV18 and TRBJ1-1, with 8 bases identical to TRBD1. The CDR3 spans 14 residues. In germline, CDR1 is KGHSH, CDR2 LQKENI. V shed 6 bases and J 3 bases; nucleotides not matched to a gene: 6. CDR3 DNA: TGTGCCAGCTCCCCAACAGGGGGGGACACTGAAGCTTTCTTT. It yields the protein CASSPTGGDTEAFF.

The J gene is TRBJ1-6, the V gene TRBV4-1; 8 bases match TRBD1. Germline V gene lookup returns CDR1 MGHRA and CDR2 YSYEKL. V shed 4 bases, J shed 5 bases, and the junction held 7 bases outside the gene matches. The CDR3 extends over 16 amino acids. The CDR3, as DNA: TGCGCCAGCAGCCTTTCTCCGGGACAGGATAATTCACCCCTCCACTTT. It codes for CASSLSPGQDNSPLHF.

J is TRBJ2-3 and V is TRBV10-2; 8 bases are a match to TRBD2. CDR1 is WSHSY, CDR2 SAAADI, per germline. The CDR3 has 17 residues. Trimming cost V 4 bases and J 1 base; bases outside gene matches: 10. CDR3 sequence (DNA): TGCGCCAGCAGTGCGACCGGGGGGCGGGGGGGCACAGATACGCAGTATTTT. Amino acids: CASSATGGRGGTDTQYF.

V is TRBV10-3 and J is TRBJ1-6; D gene unclear. Trimming left V 10 bases short and J 8 bases short, with 15 bases between. CDR1 and CDR2 from the germline V gene are ENHRY and SYGVKD. The CDR3 contains 13 residues. CDR3 DNA sequence: TGTGCCACCCGTCCAAGTGAGGATTCACCCCTCCACTTT. It yields the protein CATRPSEDSPLHF.

V gene TRBV7-6 combines with J gene TRBJ2-3; maybe TRBD2 (6 bases). Per germline, CDR1 SGHVS and CDR2 FNYEAQ. V dropped 5 bases and J dropped 5 bases, with 23 bases sitting between them. The length of the CDR3 is 17 residues. The CDR3 region has the DNA TGTGCCAGCAGCCCCCGACTCGGGGAGGTGATTGGAGATACGCAGTATTTT. Translating it yields CASSPRLGEVIGDTQYF.

The V call is TRBV18, the J call TRBJ2-7; a possible D gene is TRBD1 (6 bases). Germline assignment: CDR1 KGHSH and CDR2 LQKENI. V gave up 3 bases and J gave up 1 base, with 25 bases separating them. The CDR3 runs 19 residues. CDR3 residues: CASSPMSSGAAGRSYEQYF. The CDR3 bases are TGTGCCAGCTCACCTATGAGCTCAGGGGCTGCAGGGAGATCCTACGAGCAGTACTTC.